Each of the 24 T cell receptor beta chains below was sequenced from the same sample in a study of T cell responses to AZD1222 COVID-19 vaccine (dated by TCRdb to about 2021). The library relied on the immunoSEQ multiplex PCR assay. TCRdb's version of the immuneACCESS table is confined to in-frame rearrangements and falls short of the full clone set. An unresolved V gene accounts for under half of the shortfall where checked; the remainder is of unknown origin. This sample is represented by over 120,000 clones; about 93% of them were singletons. The ten largest clonotypes hold about 3.7% of the sample. The meaning of the sample's time point label: baseline before first vaccination. Sequenced material: peripheral blood, taken on day 0 of AZD1222 vaccination. The source is an adult in good health.

This chain links TRBV27 with TRBJ2-2; weak D call: TRBD1 (5 bases). Trimming shortened V by 0 bases and J by 6 bases, and 8 bases separated the two germline ends. This CDR3 has 14 residues. The germline V gene encodes CDR1 MNHEY and CDR2 SMNVEV (reference sequence). DNA of the CDR3: TGTGCCAGCAGTTTATCGGTAGGGGCCGGGGAGCTGTTTTTT. Its protein is CASSLSVGAGELFF.

The V call is TRBV6-4, the J call TRBJ1-2; D is undetermined. This CDR3 contains 11 residues. Trimming left V 2 bases short and J 7 bases short, with 5 bases between. CDR1 is MRHNA, CDR2 SNTAGT, per germline. The CDR3 DNA reads as TGTGCCAGCAGTGACAGTGCTGGCTACACCTTC. Translating gives CASSDSAGYTF.

V gene TRBV5-6 combines with J gene TRBJ2-7; D not resolved. The CDR3 runs to 14 residues. The V gene's germline CDR1 is SGHDT and CDR2 YYEEEE. V was shortened by 2 bases and J by 7 bases, with 16 bases between the two germline ends. The CDR3 DNA reads as TGTGCCAGCAGCTTAAGGTCCCGAACCACAGAGCAGTACTTC. Protein: CASSLRSRTTEQYF.

The chain couples TRBV28 to TRBJ2-7; no clear D gene. The CDR3 covers 11 residues. Germline CDR1 reads MDHEN; CDR2 reads SYDVKM. The V end lost 7 bases, the J end lost 7 bases, and 11 bases lay between the germline ends. DNA for the CDR3: TGTGCCAGCACCAGACTGGGGGAGCAGTACTTC. Translated: CASTRLGEQYF.

V is TRBV4-1 and J is TRBJ2-3, with D maybe TRBD2 (6 bases). Per germline, CDR1 MGHRA and CDR2 YSYEKL. The CDR3 has 15 residues. Trimming removed 2 bases at V and 6 bases at J, with 15 bases between. The chain's CDR3 is CASSQIGTRADTQYF. The CDR3 nucleotides are TGCGCCAGCAGCCAAATCGGGACTCGAGCGGATACGCAGTATTTT.

This rearrangement joins TRBV6-5 to TRBJ1-6; tentatively, D is TRBD1 (5 bases). The ends were cut back, 8 bases at V and 10 bases at J, with 15 bases in the middle. The CDR3 extends over 13 amino acids. Germline CDR1 MNHEY, CDR2 SVGAGI. The CDR3 loop reads CASGGTRESPLHF. The CDR3 nucleotides read TGTGCCAGCGGGGGGACCAGAGAATCACCCCTCCACTTT.

This chain connects TRBV11-3 to TRBJ2-5, with 9 bases that match TRBD2. Germline V lookup: CDR1 SGHNT, CDR2 YENEEA. V trimming: 5 bases; J trimming: 5 bases; junction bases outside the gene matches: 6. This CDR3 spans 14 amino acids. The CDR3 here is CASSPAGGFETQYF. CDR3 nucleotide sequence: TGTGCCAGCAGCCCCGCGGGGGGGTTTGAGACCCAGTACTTC.

This rearrangement joins TRBV10-2 to TRBJ2-3; 9 positions match TRBD2. CDR1 is WSHSY, CDR2 SAAADI, per germline. The CDR3 is 17 amino acids. Trimming cost V 3 bases and J 1 base; bases outside gene matches: 8. CDR3 in amino acids: CASSDTPLAGGTDTQYF. The CDR3 DNA reads as TGCGCCAGCAGTGATACCCCTTTAGCGGGAGGCACAGATACGCAGTATTTT.

The chain carries TRBV5-8 and TRBJ1-6; D gene ambiguous. The germline V gene encodes CDR1 SGHTS and CDR2 YDEGEE. The CDR3 extends over 12 amino acids. V lost 9 bases to trimming and J lost 6 bases, with 10 bases between them. CDR3 region: CATKRANSPLHF. The CDR3, as DNA: TGTGCCACCAAACGGGCTAATTCACCCCTCCACTTT.

The chain is built from TRBV5-4 and TRBJ2-7; TRBD2 might be the D (6 bases). The ends were cut back, 0 bases at V and 2 bases at J, with 12 bases in the middle. The CDR3 runs to 15 residues. Germline V gives CDR1 SGHNT, CDR2 YYREEE (reference sequence). The chain's CDR3 is CASSLAGAGTYEQYF. Written as DNA, the CDR3 is TGTGCCAGCAGCTTGGCCGGGGCGGGGACCTACGAGCAGTACTTC.

The chain carries TRBV6-2 or TRBV6-3 and TRBJ2-1; D is ambiguous. Germline-derived CDR1 and CDR2 are MNHEY and SVGEGT. This CDR3 contains 13 residues. V shed 5 bases and J shed 2 bases, with 7 bases lying between them. In DNA, the CDR3 is TGTGCCAGCAGTCTAGAGACCTACAATGAGCAGTTCTTC. Its translation is CASSLETYNEQFF.

J is TRBJ2-7 and V is TRBV6-5; 11 bases match TRBD1. Germline CDR1 reads MNHEY; CDR2 reads SVGAGI. CDR3 length equals 15 residues. V lost 4 bases and J lost 7; bases outside the gene matches: 9. CDR3 sequence reads: CASSSSMDRGREQYF. CDR3 nucleotide sequence: TGTGCCAGCAGTTCATCTATGGACAGGGGGCGGGAGCAGTACTTC.

The rearrangement links TRBV7-2 to TRBJ2-1, with 9 bases aligning to TRBD2. CDR3 size: 15 residues. V shed 6 bases, J shed 9 bases, and the junction held 12 bases outside the gene matches. Germline V gives CDR1 SGHTA, CDR2 FQGNSA. The CDR3 is CASRLGLARSGEQFF. The CDR3 DNA reads TGTGCCAGCAGGTTGGGACTAGCCAGGTCTGGTGAGCAGTTCTTC.

The CDR3 spells CASGSRGGDTEAFF. The CDR3 nucleotides are TGTGCTAGTGGCAGCAGGGGCGGGGACACTGAAGCTTTCTTT. The chain couples TRBV12-5 to TRBJ1-1; D possibly corresponds to TRBD1 (6 bases). Trimming took 6 bases from V and 3 from J, leaving 14 bases between them. The CDR3 covers 14 residues. CDR1 and CDR2 (germline): LGHNT, FRNRAP.

The CDR3 loop reads CASSLDRNYGYTF. The DNA of the CDR3 is TGTGCCAGCAGTTTGGACAGAAACTATGGCTACACCTTC. The chain links TRBV6-2 or TRBV6-3 to TRBJ1-2; the D gene is possibly TRBD1 (6 bases). V gave up 4 bases and J gave up 2 bases, with 8 bases separating them. The CDR3 has 13 amino acids. Looked up from germline, CDR1 is MNHEY and CDR2 is SVGEGT.

The CDR3 spells CSASGDRDHQPQHF. The CDR3 nucleotides are TGCAGTGCTAGTGGCGACAGGGATCATCAGCCCCAGCATTTT. V and J are TRBV20-1 and TRBJ1-5, with TRBD1 matching 7 bases. The CDR3 extends over 14 amino acids. From germline, CDR1 is DFQATT and CDR2 SNEGSKA (reference sequence). The V segment lost 3 bases and the J segment 5 bases; nucleotides outside the gene matches: 7.

The gene calls are TRBV30 and TRBJ2-5; no clear D gene. Germline values: CDR1 GTSNPN, CDR2 SVGIG (reference sequence). Trimming took off 3 bases at V and 2 bases at J, with 4 bases between the two ends. The CDR3 is 11 amino acids. The CDR3 region is CAWSSQETQYF. The CDR3 DNA reads TGTGCCTGGAGCTCGCAAGAGACCCAGTACTTC.

This clone was recorded a few times. This chain links TRBV10-2 with TRBJ1-1; D call uncertain. Trimming took 9 bases from V and 4 from J, leaving 9 bases between them. In germline, CDR1 is WSHSY, CDR2 SAAADI. CDR3 size: 11 residues. For the CDR3, the DNA is TGCGCCAGTGGGGATGTCACTGAAGCTTTCTTT. Its translation: CASGDVTEAFF.

The V and J genes are TRBV6-5 and TRBJ1-1, with D tentatively TRBD1 (5 bases). V gave up 4 bases and J gave up 4 bases, with 16 bases separating them. The CDR3 consists of 15 residues. Germline loops: CDR1 MNHEY, CDR2 SVGAGI. This CDR3 is CASSFRGSGGTEAFF. The CDR3 DNA is TGTGCCAGCAGTTTTAGGGGCTCGGGGGGCACTGAAGCTTTCTTT.

V and J are TRBV6-1 and TRBJ1-1; D unclear. Germline V gene lookup returns CDR1 MNHNS and CDR2 SASEGT. V was cut by 2 bases and J by 6 bases, with 13 bases left in between. The CDR3 runs 14 residues. The CDR3 region is CASSENGGGAEAFF. The CDR3, as DNA: TGTGCCAGCAGTGAAAACGGAGGTGGGGCTGAAGCTTTCTTT.

The J gene is TRBJ2-7, the V gene TRBV5-1; 14 bases match TRBD2. The CDR3 is 17 residues long. The junction had 7 bases not matched to a gene; V was cut back by 4 bases and J by 1 base. The germline V gene has CDR1 SGHRS and CDR2 YFSETQ. The CDR3 region is CASSPGLAGAISYEQYF. CDR3 nucleotides: TGCGCCAGCAGCCCGGGACTAGCGGGGGCGATATCCTACGAGCAGTACTTC. The full variable domain, in which reference TRBV5-1 and TRBJ2-7 provide the parts outside the CDR3, is KAGVTQTPRYLIKTRGQQVTLSCSPISGHRSVSWYQQTPGQGLQFLFEYFSETQRNKGNFPGRFSGRQFSNSRSEMNVSTLELGDSALYLCASSPGLAGAISYEQYFGPGTRLTVT.

The genes are TRBV29-1 and TRBJ2-7, with 11 bases lining up with TRBD2. The CDR3 length is 14 residues. V was clipped by 6 bases and J by 6 bases; unmatched bases: 10. The germline V gene encodes CDR1 SQVTM and CDR2 ANQGSEA. The CDR3 sequence is CSVEWTSGQSEQYF. The CDR3 DNA reads as TGCAGCGTGGAGTGGACTAGCGGGCAAAGCGAGCAGTACTTC.

This sequence joins TRBV9 and TRBJ2-1, with 10 bases that match TRBD1. With 5 bases clipped from V and 7 bases from J, the junction kept 3 bases outside the gene matches. There are 13 residues in the CDR3. Germline V gives CDR1 SGDLS, CDR2 YYNGEE. CDR3: CASRRTGGNEQFF. The CDR3, as DNA: TGTGCCAGCAGGAGGACAGGGGGAAATGAGCAGTTCTTC. The full variable domain, with the rest looked up from reference TRBV9 and TRBJ2-1, is DSGVTQTPKHLITATGQRVTLRCSPRSGDLSVYWYQQSLDQGLQFLIQYYNGEERAKGNILERFSAQQFPDLHSELNLSSLELGDSALYFCASRRTGGNEQFFGPGTRLTVL.

The CDR3 DNA reads TGTGCCAGCAGTGAAACCAGCAGCTATGGCTACACCTTC. Translated, it gives CASSETSSYGYTF. The V call is TRBV25-1, the J call TRBJ1-2; D remains unclear. V lost 2 bases to trimming and J lost 4 bases, with 8 bases between them. Germline-derived CDR1 and CDR2 are MGHDK and SYGVNS. The CDR3 is made up of 13 amino acids.